This T cell receptor beta chain is from a study of CD8+ T cells in alopecia areata. The CDR3 totals 12 residues. V was clipped by 4 bases and J by 3 bases, with 4 bases between them. Germline V CDR1 and CDR2: SGHTA, FQGNSA. Extracted RNA was reverse transcribed, and the resulting cDNA served as sequencing template. Assay: immunoSEQ multiplex PCR; the TCRdb copy retains only in-frame clones and omits some. The sample yields 150,000 to 200,000 clones, 60% seen once. Stated treatment: oral pan-JAK inhibitor, 5-10 mg twice daily. The sequence was obtained from a human donor with alopecia areata. The rearrangement links TRBV7-2 to TRBJ1-5; no reliable D call. The material was CD4+ T cells sorted from blood, obtained at week 24, from a patient treated with tofacitinib. This CDR3 is CASSSPNQPQHF. The CDR3, as DNA: TGTGCCAGCAGCTCCCCCAATCAGCCCCAGCATTTT.